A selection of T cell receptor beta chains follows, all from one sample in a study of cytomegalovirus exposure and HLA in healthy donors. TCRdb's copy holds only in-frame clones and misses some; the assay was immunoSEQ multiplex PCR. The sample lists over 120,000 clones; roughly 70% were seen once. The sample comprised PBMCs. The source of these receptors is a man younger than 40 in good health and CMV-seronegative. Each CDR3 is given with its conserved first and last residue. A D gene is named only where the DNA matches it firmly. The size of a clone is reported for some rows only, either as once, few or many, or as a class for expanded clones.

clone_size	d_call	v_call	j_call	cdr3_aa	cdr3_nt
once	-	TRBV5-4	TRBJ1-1	CASSFWQLNTEAFF	TGTGCCAGCAGCTTCTGGCAGTTGAACACTGAAGCTTTCTTT
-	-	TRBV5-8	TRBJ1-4	CASSPTTGLFF	TGTGCCAGCAGCCCTACAACGGGGCTGTTTTTT
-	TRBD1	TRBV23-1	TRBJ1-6	CASSQSRGRTNSPLHF	TGCGCCAGCAGTCAATCAAGGGGGCGAACGAATTCACCCCTCCACTTT
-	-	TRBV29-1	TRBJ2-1	CSVEERTTYNEQFF	TGCAGCGTTGAAGAGAGGACTACCTACAATGAGCAGTTCTTC
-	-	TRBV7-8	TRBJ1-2	CASSSLPGSDGYTF	TGTGCCAGCAGCTCCTTACCCGGGTCGGATGGCTACACCTTC
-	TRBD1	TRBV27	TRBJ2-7	CASRLMGPGQGAREQYF	TGTGCCAGCAGACTCATGGGGCCGGGACAGGGGGCGAGAGAGCAGTACTTC
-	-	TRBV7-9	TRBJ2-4	CASSPEGVAKNIQYF	TGTGCCAGCAGCCCGGAGGGAGTAGCCAAAAACATTCAGTACTTC
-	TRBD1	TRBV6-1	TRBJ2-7	CASSEDRGLYEQYF	TGTGCCAGCAGTGAGGACAGGGGGCTGTACGAGCAGTACTTC
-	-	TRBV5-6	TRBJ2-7	CASMLRGIDEQYF	TGTGCCAGCATGCTAAGGGGGATCGACGAGCAGTACTTC
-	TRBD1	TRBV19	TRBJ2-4	CASSRDRGIGVNIQYF	TGTGCCAGTAGCAGGGACAGGGGTATAGGTGTGAACATTCAGTACTTC
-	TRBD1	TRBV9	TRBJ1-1	CASSTPDRGTEAFF	TGTGCCAGCAGCACACCCGACAGGGGCACTGAAGCTTTCTTT
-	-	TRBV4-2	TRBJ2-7	CASSQGDGNEQYF	TGTGCCAGCAGCCAAGGAGACGGGAACGAGCAGTACTTC
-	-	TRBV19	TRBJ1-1	CASSISGDTEAFF	TGTGCCAGTAGTATTTCGGGGGACACTGAAGCTTTCTTT
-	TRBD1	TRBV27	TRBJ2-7	CASHPWGTGVLGEQYF	TGTGCCAGCCACCCCTGGGGGACAGGGGTACTAGGCGAGCAGTACTTC
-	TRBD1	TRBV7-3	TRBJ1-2	CASSLTGGTGFNYGYTF	TGTGCCAGCAGCTTAACGGGGGGGACAGGGTTTAACTATGGCTACACCTTC
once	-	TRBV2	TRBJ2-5	CASSDPWSETQYF	TGTGCCAGCAGTGATCCTTGGAGCGAGACCCAGTACTTC
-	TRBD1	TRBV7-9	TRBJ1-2	CASSGTGVNYGYTF	TGTGCCAGCAGCGGGACAGGGGTTAACTATGGCTACACCTTC
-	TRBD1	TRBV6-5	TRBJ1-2	CASSPTGGSDGYTF	TGTGCCAGCAGTCCAACAGGGGGATCTGATGGCTACACCTTC
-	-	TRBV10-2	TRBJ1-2	CASSDPDSNYGYTF	TGCGCCAGCAGTGATCCGGACAGTAACTATGGCTACACCTTC
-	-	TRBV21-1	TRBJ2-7	CASSKGGGSSYEQYF	TGTGCCAGCAGCAAAGGGGGGGGCTCGTCCTACGAGCAGTACTTC
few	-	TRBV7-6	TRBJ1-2	CASSPASGRAGYTF	TGTGCCAGCAGCCCCGCTTCGGGCAGGGCCGGCTACACCTTC
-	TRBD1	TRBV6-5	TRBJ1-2	CASSFPQGADYGYTF	TGTGCCAGCAGTTTCCCACAGGGGGCGGACTATGGCTACACCTTC
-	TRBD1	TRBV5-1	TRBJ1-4	CASSLEGAGNEKLFF	TGCGCCAGCAGCTTGGAGGGGGCCGGCAATGAAAAACTGTTTTTT
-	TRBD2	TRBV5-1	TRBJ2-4	CASSETLAGSAKNIQYF	TGCGCCAGCAGCGAGACCCTAGCGGGGTCAGCCAAAAACATTCAGTACTTC
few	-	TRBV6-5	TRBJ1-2	CASSYNRGEGYTF	TGTGCCAGCAGTTACAATCGCGGGGAAGGCTACACCTTC
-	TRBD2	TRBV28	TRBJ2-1	CASSLWRGGQDEQFF	TGTGCCAGCAGTTTATGGCGGGGGGGCCAAGATGAGCAGTTCTTC
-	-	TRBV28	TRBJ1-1	CASSNPIGAGSPKAFF	TGTGCCAGCAGTAACCCGATAGGGGCTGGCTCTCCAAAAGCTTTCTTT
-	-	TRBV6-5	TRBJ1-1	CASSYSPKGDTEAFF	TGTGCCAGCAGTTACTCTCCTAAGGGGGACACTGAAGCTTTCTTT
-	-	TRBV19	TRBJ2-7	CASSDARQDSYEQYF	TGTGCCAGTAGTGACGCGAGACAGGACTCCTACGAGCAGTACTTC
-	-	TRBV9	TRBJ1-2	CASSVVGGGYTF	TGTGCCAGCAGCGTAGTAGGGGGAGGCTACACCTTC
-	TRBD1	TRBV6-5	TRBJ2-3	CASSTGQQTQYF	TGTGCCAGCAGCACGGGACAGCAGACGCAGTATTTT
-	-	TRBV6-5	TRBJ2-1	CASSYSYSAYNEQFF	TGTGCCAGCAGTTACTCCTATTCCGCCTACAATGAGCAGTTCTTC
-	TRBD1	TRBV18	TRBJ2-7	CASSPGQTYEQYF	TGTGCCAGCTCACCGGGACAGACCTACGAGCAGTACTTC
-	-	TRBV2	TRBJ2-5	CASRVTESQETQYF	TGTGCCAGCAGAGTAACAGAGTCCCAAGAGACCCAGTACTTC
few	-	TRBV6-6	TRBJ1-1	CASSTPPTGIAEAFF	TGTGCCAGCAGCACCCCTCCGACGGGGATCGCTGAAGCTTTCTTT